The entry below describes one T cell receptor beta chain. The CDR3 is 15 amino acids. V dropped 4 bases and J dropped 0; count of bases not matched to a gene: 4. CDR1 MNHNY and CDR2 SVGAGI come from the germline V gene (reference sequence). This entry is derived from a study of technical replicates of blood from a handful of donors. Profiling relied on immunoSEQ multiplex PCR, and the TCRdb table lists in-frame clones only, not all of them. This table has under 110,000 clones, over 90% appearing once. This clonotype was sampled from a human donor in good health. The V gene is TRBV6-6, the J gene TRBJ2-7; TRBD2 matches at 9 bases. The sample comprised T cells isolated from PBMCs. Here the CDR3 DNA reads TGTGCCAGCAGTTTTAGCGGGGGTAGCTCCTACGAGCAGTACTTC. Translating it yields CASSFSGGSSYEQYF.